Listed below are T cell receptor beta chains from one sample, sequenced in a study of regulatory T cells in long-lasting Graves disease. TCRdb re-called the multiplex PCR reads with MiXCR, one entry per CDR3 protein. The data hold about 450,000 distinct CDR3 sequences, with roughly 15% observed a single time. This same sample was also part of a study on T cells in Graves' hyperthyroidism and ophthalmopathy.

This sample comprised peripheral blood mononuclear cells (PBMCs), obtained at new diagnosis, from a patient treated with antithyroid drugs. Receptors were obtained from a woman aged 30 to 39 with Graves disease. Each CDR3 is given with its conserved first and last residue.

TRBV28	TRBJ2-7	CASSHEPTSRQYF
TRBV4-2	TRBJ2-7	CASSQVGTEYEQYF
TRBV20-1	TRBJ2-1	CSAIRSPATASEQFF
TRBV6-1	TRBJ2-7	CASGPGQGPYEQYF
TRBV11-3	TRBJ2-3	CASSRTGQTDTQYF
TRBV18	TRBJ1-2	CASSPLTDNYGYTF
TRBV6-5	TRBJ2-7	CASSYKHGLAGLSYEQYF
TRBV5-5	TRBJ1-1	CASSPGHLLVNTEAFF
TRBV6-2/TRBV6-3	TRBJ2-1	CASSYSRSGGPQSSYNEQFF
TRBV12-3/TRBV12-4	TRBJ2-6	CASSSGLFTVLTF
TRBV7-2	TRBJ1-1	CASSFGQLEAFF
TRBV20-1	TRBJ1-6	CSARDALPDSDSPLHF
TRBV3-1	TRBJ2-5	CASSSQGETQYF
TRBV27	TRBJ2-7	CASSYRASGAYEQYF